This TCR beta chain was recorded in a study of T cells expressing NK-cell markers. On the study more broadly: Sequencing covered eight donors, seven HCMV-seropositive and one seronegative. Study-wide results and limits: The study found these clonotypes also leading the CD3+CD56-NKG2C+ fraction in a few donors.

The CDR3 totals 16 residues. Germline-derived CDR1 and CDR2 are SGHTA and FQGNSA. Comments on this clonotype: The antigen is unknown.

After re-calling the 5' RACE reads, TCRdb lists one entry per CDR3 protein, DNA absent. Listed are around 470,000 distinct CDR3 sequences; almost 1.5% falls within the top ten. The V and J genes are TRBV7-2 and TRBJ2-2; TCRdb outputs TRBD1, but without DNA this stays unchecked. The origin of this receptor is a woman in her forties or fifties in good health. The sequencing input was blood T cells: a sorted CD56 or NKG2C T cell subset, CD4+ or CD8+ T cells, or bulk PBMC T cells (not recorded which). The CDR3 here is CASSLVGQATTGELFF.